This passage covers 25 T cell receptor beta chains from one sample sequenced in a study of blood T cell repertoires in COVID-19. TCRdb keeps only in-frame clones here, not all; method: immunoSEQ multiplex PCR. The table includes tens of thousands of clones, 90% detected once. The sequenced sample was peripheral blood. Source of these receptors: a woman in her thirties or forties with active COVID-19.

This sequence joins TRBV24-1 and TRBJ2-7; 7 bases are shared with TRBD1. V lost 12 bases to trimming and J lost 0 bases; unmatched junction nucleotides: 13. CDR3 length equals 15 residues. The germline CDR1 and CDR2 sequences are KGHDR and SFDVKD. CDR3 sequence: CAARPLQGSSYEQYF. As DNA, the CDR3 is TGTGCCGCGCGACCACTACAGGGGAGCTCCTACGAGCAGTACTTC.

This clone was counted once. The rearrangement joins TRBV14 to TRBJ2-1; TRBD2 matches at 12 bases. CDR1 is SGHDN, CDR2 FVKESK, per germline. The CDR3 spans 16 residues. V lost 2 bases and J lost 10; bases outside the gene matches: 9. CDR3 loop: CASSQTWRTSGGEQFF. The CDR3 DNA reads TGTGCCAGCAGCCAAACTTGGAGAACTAGCGGGGGGGAGCAGTTCTTC.

This clone was recorded a few times. The rearrangement uses TRBV6-5 and TRBJ1-2; TRBD1 matches at 8 bases. Per the germline V gene, CDR1 is MNHEY and CDR2 is SVGAGI. J gave up 10 bases and V 5 bases, and 15 bases lay outside the gene matches. This CDR3 comprises 15 residues. Here the CDR3 DNA reads TGTGCCAGCAGTCGACCATCGACAGGGGTGGTGAACTACACCTTC. Encoded protein: CASSRPSTGVVNYTF.

In this sample, this clone turned up a few times. The chain carries TRBV7-9 and TRBJ1-1, with 7 bases fitting TRBD1. The CDR3 contains 17 residues. Losses at the gene ends were 1 base for V and 6 bases for J; bases not matched to a gene: 14. Germline V gene lookup returns CDR1 SEHNR and CDR2 FQNEAQ (reference sequence). The CDR3 DNA reads TGTGCCAGCAGCTTAGAAGGTAGGGGGCTTACGTTGGCTGAAGCTTTCTTT. It yields the protein CASSLEGRGLTLAEAFF. The variable domain in full, completed from reference TRBV7-9 and TRBJ1-1, reads DTGVSQNPRHKITKRGQNVTFRCDPISEHNRLYWYRQTLGQGPEFLTYFQNEAQLEKSRLLSDRFSAERPKGSFSTLEIQRTEQGDSAMYLCASSLEGRGLTLAEAFFGQGTRLTVV.

The V call is TRBV7-3, the J call TRBJ2-2; tentative D call: TRBD2 (5 bases). The CDR3 has 14 residues. Trimming cost V 3 bases and J 3 bases, with 8 bases left between them. Germline V gives CDR1 SGHTA, CDR2 FQGTGA. The CDR3: CASSFSGDTGELFF. The DNA for the CDR3 is TGTGCCAGCAGCTTTTCCGGGGACACCGGGGAGCTGTTTTTT.

The rearrangement uses TRBV19 and TRBJ1-1, with D hard to call. This CDR3 comprises 15 residues. V dropped 3 bases and J dropped 0 bases, with 11 bases sitting between them. CDR1 is LNHDA, CDR2 SQIVND, per germline (reference sequence). In DNA, the CDR3 is TGTGCCAGTAGTATGGGAGGGCTGTTGAACACTGAAGCTTTCTTT. It codes for CASSMGGLLNTEAFF.

The chain couples TRBV6-6 to TRBJ1-2; D unclear. V shed 8 bases and J shed 7 bases, with 11 bases lying between them. Per the germline V gene, CDR1 is MNHNY and CDR2 is SVGAGI (reference sequence). The CDR3 length is 11 residues. The CDR3 is CASWIGSGYTF. DNA for the CDR3: TGTGCCAGCTGGATCGGGTCTGGCTACACCTTC.

The chain has TRBV3-1 (or the pseudogene TRBV3-2) and TRBJ1-1, with D tentatively TRBD1 (5 bases). The V and J ends lost 1 base and 4 bases respectively, with 10 bases between them. The CDR3 covers 14 residues. Looked up from germline, CDR1 is LGHDT and CDR2 is YNNKEL (reference sequence). CDR3 nucleotide sequence: TGTGCCAGCAGCCAAGGTCAGGGAAGCACTGAAGCTTTCTTT. It translates to CASSQGQGSTEAFF.

The genes are TRBV6-1 and TRBJ2-3, with D hard to call. CDR3 length equals 13 residues. Between the trimmed V and J ends, which lost 1 base and 5 bases, there was a span of 7 bases. Germline lookup yields CDR1 MNHNS and CDR2 SASEGT. This CDR3 is CASSEVIGDTQYF. CDR3 sequence (DNA): TGTGCCAGCAGTGAAGTGATCGGAGATACGCAGTATTTT.

The chain employs TRBV2 and TRBJ2-5, with TRBD1 as a possible D gene (8 bases). V was pared by 11 bases and J by 1 base, with 14 bases between. The CDR3 has 13 amino acids. Germline V gives CDR1 SNHLY, CDR2 FYNNEI. CDR3 in DNA: TGTGCCGGGGGGGGGACAGGCCAAGAGACCCAGTACTTC. This gives the protein CAGGGTGQETQYF.

This clone was observed once. The chain uses TRBV3-1 (or the pseudogene TRBV3-2) and TRBJ1-3, with D unclear. Germline V gene lookup returns CDR1 LGHDT and CDR2 YNNKEL (reference sequence). Trimming removed 1 base at V and 1 base at J, with 11 bases between. The CDR3 length is 16 residues. DNA of the CDR3: TGTGCCAGCAGCCAAGGATTAGTGAGGTCTGGAAACACCATATATTTT. Its translation: CASSQGLVRSGNTIYF.

The chain recombines TRBV30 with TRBJ1-4; D is unresolved. The CDR3 contains 15 residues. Per germline, CDR1 GTSNPN and CDR2 SVGIG (reference sequence). V lost 2 bases to trimming and J lost 3 bases, with 13 bases between them. The CDR3 region has the DNA TGTGCCTGGAGTCCAAAGACACAATCTAATGAAAAACTGTTTTTT. This sequence encodes CAWSPKTQSNEKLFF. Based on the CDR3 plus reference TRBV30 and TRBJ1-4, the full variable domain is SQTIHQWPATLVQPVGSPLSLECTVEGTSNPNLYWYRQAAGRGLQLLFYSVGIGQISSEVPQNLSASRPQDRQFILSSKKLLLSDSGFYLCAWSPKTQSNEKLFFGSGTQLSVL.

The genes are TRBV9 and TRBJ2-6; D is uncertain. V lost 2 bases and J 1 base, leaving 4 bases between the germline ends. The CDR3 loop spans 14 amino acids. CDR1 SGDLS and CDR2 YYNGEE come from the germline V gene. The CDR3: CASSVRSGANVLTF. CDR3 sequence (DNA): TGTGCCAGCAGCGTGAGATCTGGGGCCAACGTCCTGACTTTC.

The V gene is TRBV5-1, the J gene TRBJ2-2; a weak D match, TRBD2 (5 bases). The CDR3 is 15 residues long. The germline gives CDR1 SGHRS, CDR2 YFSETQ. The V and J ends lost 0 bases and 5 bases respectively, with 11 bases between them. CDR3 nucleotide sequence: TGCGCCAGCAGCTTGGTACTTTCGGGGACCGGGGAGCTGTTTTTT. As protein: CASSLVLSGTGELFF.

This chain uses TRBV11-3 with TRBJ1-2, with D possibly matching TRBD1 (6 bases). Germline CDR1 SGHNT, CDR2 YENEEA. V was trimmed by 4 bases and J by 8 bases, leaving 20 bases between them. This CDR3 is built from 15 residues. CDR3 nucleotide sequence: TGTGCCAGCAGCTCAACGAACAGGGTTTTTGGCGGCTACACCTTC. It is translated as CASSSTNRVFGGYTF.

The rearrangement uses TRBV6-2 or TRBV6-3 and TRBJ2-7; a weak D match, TRBD2 (6 bases). Germline loops: CDR1 MNHEY, CDR2 SVGEGT. The V end lost 5 bases, the J end lost 2 bases, and 13 bases lay between the germline ends. The CDR3 spans 14 residues. The chain's CDR3 is CASSLSGVTYEQYF. CDR3 bases: TGTGCCAGCAGTCTTAGCGGTGTGACCTACGAGCAGTACTTC.

In its sample, this clone was seen once. The V call is TRBV7-2, the J call TRBJ2-2; 7 positions agree with TRBD1. This CDR3 contains 14 residues. The J segment lost 5 bases and the V segment lost 7 bases, leaving 7 bases of the junction unmatched. The germline CDR1 and CDR2 sequences are SGHTA and FQGNSA. The CDR3: CASNSGQITGELFF. For the CDR3, the DNA is TGTGCCAGCAACTCGGGACAGATAACCGGGGAGCTGTTTTTT.

The chain couples TRBV3-1 (or the pseudogene TRBV3-2) to TRBJ1-3, with D possibly matching TRBD1 (5 bases). The V and J ends lost 3 bases and 2 bases respectively, with 17 bases between them. CDR1 is LGHDT, CDR2 YNNKEL, per germline (reference sequence). The CDR3 runs 17 residues. The CDR3 here is CASSQSPRAVTGNTIYF. DNA for the CDR3: TGTGCCAGCAGCCAGTCCCCCAGGGCCGTTACTGGAAACACCATATATTTT.

The V call is TRBV7-2, the J call TRBJ2-7; weak D call: TRBD2 (6 bases). The CDR3 spans 15 residues. Germline CDR1 SGHTA, CDR2 FQGNSA. V was clipped by 5 bases and J by 2 bases, with 16 bases between them. The CDR3 protein is CASSASAGTAYEQYF. For the CDR3, the DNA is TGTGCCAGCAGCGCCTCCGCGGGGACCGCCTACGAGCAGTACTTC. Full variable domain (missing parts from reference TRBV7-2 and TRBJ2-7): GAGVSQSPSNKVTEKGKDVELRCDPISGHTALYWYRQSLGQGLEFLIYFQGNSAPDKSGLPSDRFSAERTGGSVSTLTIQRTQQEDSAVYLCASSASAGTAYEQYFGPGTRLTVT.

This chain connects TRBV4-1 to TRBJ2-1; D is perhaps TRBD1 (5 bases). From germline, CDR1 is MGHRA and CDR2 YSYEKL. Trimming removed 0 bases from V and 0 bases from J, with 9 bases in between. The CDR3 has 16 residues. The DNA of the CDR3 is TGCGCCAGCAGCCAAGAGGGGCGGAACTCCTACAATGAGCAGTTCTTC. This translates into CASSQEGRNSYNEQFF.

V usage is TRBV6-5 and J usage is TRBJ1-3; D is unresolved. This CDR3 is built from 15 residues. Germline V gives CDR1 MNHEY, CDR2 SVGAGI. V dropped 7 bases and J dropped 3 bases, with 16 bases sitting between them. The CDR3 region has the DNA TGTGCCAGCACCCCTAGAGGAACCGATGGAAACACCATATATTTT. Translating it yields CASTPRGTDGNTIYF.

This clone was picked up one time. V usage is TRBV7-2 and J usage is TRBJ2-1; D may be TRBD2 (5 bases). The CDR3 covers 14 residues. Germline CDR1 is SGHTA and CDR2 is FQGNSA. V was cut by 1 base and J by 8 bases, with 12 bases left in between. The CDR3 DNA sequence: TGTGCCAGCAGCTTAGACCCTCTAGCTTATGAGCAGTTCTTC. Its translation: CASSLDPLAYEQFF.

V and J are TRBV7-8 and TRBJ2-7, with D possibly TRBD1 on 6 matching bases. Germline V gene lookup returns CDR1 SGHVS and CDR2 FQNEAQ. The ends were cut back, 3 bases at V and 6 bases at J, with 18 bases in the middle. The CDR3 consists of 15 residues. The CDR3 loop is CASSFTGTAPGEQYF. The CDR3 region has the DNA TGTGCCAGCAGCTTCACAGGGACCGCTCCTGGCGAGCAGTACTTC.

The rearrangement joins TRBV19 to TRBJ2-2; 8 positions match TRBD2. CDR3 size: 15 residues. CDR1 is LNHDA and CDR2 is SQIVND in the germline V gene (reference sequence). V shed 5 bases and J 7 bases; nucleotides not matched to a gene: 9. DNA of the CDR3: TGTGCCAGTAGTGTCGGGGGGGCGAATGTCGGGGAGCTGTTTTTT. Its protein is CASSVGGANVGELFF. Complete variable domain (other parts from reference TRBV19 and TRBJ2-2): DGGITQSPKYLFRKEGQNVTLSCEQNLNHDAMYWYRQDPGQGLRLIYYSQIVNDFQKGDIAEGYSVSREKKESFPLTVTSAQKNPTAFYLCASSVGGANVGELFFGEGSRLTVL.

This clone appeared a few times. The rearrangement joins TRBV5-4 to TRBJ2-1; 8 nucleotides align to TRBD2. The germline gives CDR1 SGHNT, CDR2 YYREEE (reference sequence). The CDR3 loop spans 15 amino acids. The junction had 6 bases not matched to a gene; V was cut back by 0 bases and J by 7 bases. CDR3 residues: CASSLERGGPNEQFF. Here the CDR3 DNA reads TGTGCCAGCAGCTTGGAACGGGGGGGGCCGAATGAGCAGTTCTTC.